The 19 T cell receptor beta chains reported below all come from one sample, sequenced in a study of blood T cell repertoires in COVID-19. Repertoires were generated with immunoSEQ multiplex PCR, while TCRdb's copy carries only in-frame clones and drops some. Seen here are approximately 150,000 clones, around four fifths observed once, and the top ten hold roughly 19%. Sequencing was performed on peripheral blood. Receptor source: a woman older than 75 with acute or convalescent COVID-19.

The chain is built from TRBV5-4 and TRBJ1-2; D is ambiguous. Germline assignment: CDR1 SGHNT and CDR2 YYREEE (reference sequence). CDR3 length: 14 amino acids. The V and J ends lost 3 bases and 0 bases respectively, with 9 bases between them. This chain's CDR3 is CASSSPTANYGYTF. The CDR3 nucleotides read TGTGCCAGCAGCTCACCAACAGCTAACTATGGCTACACCTTC.

The J gene is TRBJ1-2, the V gene TRBV27, with 12 nucleotides matching TRBD1. V lost 7 bases and J lost 6; bases outside the gene matches: 18. The CDR3 extends over 18 amino acids. Germline V gene data show CDR1 as MNHEY and CDR2 as SMNVEV (reference sequence). CDR3 nucleotides: TGTGCCAGCACTCATATACCGGGACAGGGGGCTCTGTTAAATGGCTACACCTTC. Amino acids: CASTHIPGQGALLNGYTF.

The chain carries TRBV11-3 and TRBJ2-3, with a possible D match to TRBD2 (5 bases). Germline CDR1 and CDR2: SGHNT and YENEEA. Between the trimmed V and J ends, which lost 5 bases and 4 bases, there was a span of 13 bases. This CDR3 has 14 amino acids. The CDR3 region has the DNA TGTGCCAGCAGCCTTAGTCGTAGCGCAGATACGCAGTATTTT. It translates to CASSLSRSADTQYF. The entire variable domain, with the rest obtained from reference TRBV11-3 and TRBJ2-3, is as follows: EAGVVQSPRYKIIEKKQPVAFWCNPISGHNTLYWYLQNLGQGPELLIRYENEEAVDDSQLPKDRFSAERLKGVDSTLKIQPAELGDSAVYLCASSLSRSADTQYFGPGTRLTVL.

The chain carries TRBV9 and TRBJ2-7, with D perhaps TRBD2 (7 bases). From germline, CDR1 is SGDLS and CDR2 YYNGEE. V was shortened by 0 bases and J by 5 bases, with 15 bases between the two germline ends. CDR3 length equals 15 residues. The CDR3 loop reads CASSVAGGAGNEQYF. The CDR3 bases are TGTGCCAGCAGCGTAGCTGGGGGGGCCGGGAACGAGCAGTACTTC.

V gene TRBV10-3 combines with J gene TRBJ2-7, with unresolved D. Germline CDR1 is ENHRY and CDR2 is SYGVKD. The CDR3 contains 11 residues. V shed 11 bases and J shed 1 base, with 9 bases lying between them. The CDR3 reads CAVGRSYEQYF. The CDR3 bases are TGTGCCGTCGGCAGGTCCTACGAGCAGTACTTC.

The genes are TRBV11-2 and TRBJ2-1; TRBD2 matches 10 bases. After removal of 2 bases from V and 11 bases from J, the junction contained 12 bases not matched to a gene. The V gene's germline CDR1 is SGHAT and CDR2 FQNNGV. The length of the CDR3 is 16 residues. DNA of the CDR3: TGTGCCAGCAGCTTACTGTCTAGCGGGGGCCCCGCGAAGCAGTTCTTC. This sequence encodes CASSLLSSGGPAKQFF.

V and J are TRBV24-1 and TRBJ2-1; TRBD1 aligns across 11 bases. The CDR3 is 16 amino acids. The V gene's germline CDR1 is KGHDR and CDR2 SFDVKD. Germline trimming cut 4 bases from V and 7 bases from J; bases unmatched to any gene: 8. Here the CDR3 DNA reads TGTGCCACCAGTGACAATGGACAGGGGGCGCAGAATGAGCAGTTCTTC. It is translated as CATSDNGQGAQNEQFF.

The chain has TRBV7-9 and TRBJ1-5; D is possibly TRBD1 (6 bases). The V gene lost 0 bases and the J gene lost 3 bases, with 9 bases spanning the gap. Germline V gives CDR1 SEHNR, CDR2 FQNEAQ (reference sequence). The CDR3 contains 15 residues. In DNA, the CDR3 is TGTGCCAGCAGCTTAGCGGACAGCCTCAATCAGCCCCAGCATTTT. Amino acid sequence: CASSLADSLNQPQHF.

This clone was picked up a small number of times. The genes are TRBV5-4 and TRBJ2-7; perhaps TRBD1 as D (7 bases). CDR3 length equals 15 residues. The V and J ends lost 2 bases and 3 bases respectively, with 15 bases between them. Germline V lookup: CDR1 SGHNT, CDR2 YYREEE (reference sequence). This chain's CDR3 is CASSFVAGGSYEQYF. CDR3 bases: TGTGCCAGCAGCTTTGTGGCAGGGGGGAGCTACGAGCAGTACTTC.

The V and J genes are TRBV30 and TRBJ1-5; 7 bases are shared with TRBD1. Germline V gives CDR1 GTSNPN, CDR2 SVGIG (reference sequence). The CDR3 totals 16 residues. The J segment lost 7 bases and the V segment lost 3 bases, leaving 15 bases of the junction unmatched. The CDR3 DNA follows: TGTGCCTGGAGGCCTGCCGGGACAGCAGGGTGGCAGCCCCAGCATTTT. It translates to CAWRPAGTAGWQPQHF. Looking up the rest from reference TRBV30 and TRBJ1-5 gives the full variable domain: SQTIHQWPATLVQPVGSPLSLECTVEGTSNPNLYWYRQAAGRGLQLLFYSVGIGQISSEVPQNLSASRPQDRQFILSSKKLLLSDSGFYLCAWRPAGTAGWQPQHFGDGTRLSIL.

A remark on this clone: One end of the junction is discordant with germline, which a read error may explain. The chain has TRBV4-2 and TRBJ2-3; 10 bases are a match to TRBD2. The germline V gene has CDR1 LGHNA and CDR2 YNFKEQ. The CDR3 covers 16 residues. CDR3 bases: TGTGCCAGCAGCAAAGACCCAGCGGGGGGGCCAGATACGCAGTATTTT. Its protein product is CASSKDPAGGPDTQYF.

The chain couples TRBV7-9 to TRBJ2-1; D is possibly TRBD2 (7 bases). The CDR3 is 16 amino acids. The germline gives CDR1 SEHNR, CDR2 FQNEAQ (reference sequence). Trimming stripped 5 bases from V and 0 bases from J, with 14 bases between. This chain's CDR3 is CASSPRAGASYNEQFF. The CDR3 DNA follows: TGTGCCAGCAGCCCCAGGGCGGGGGCCTCCTACAATGAGCAGTTCTTC.

The chain recombines TRBV6-5 with TRBJ2-2, with TRBD1 as a possible D gene (6 bases). Germline loops: CDR1 MNHEY, CDR2 SVGAGI. The CDR3 consists of 15 residues. The V end lost 3 bases, the J end lost 5 bases, and 13 bases lay between the germline ends. CDR3 residues: CASSYHRAGTGELFF. CDR3 in DNA: TGTGCCAGCAGTTATCACAGGGCGGGTACCGGGGAGCTGTTTTTT.

V gene TRBV5-1 combines with J gene TRBJ2-2; TRBD1 matches at 8 bases. The CDR3 is 17 residues long. With 0 bases clipped from V and 6 bases from J, the junction kept 10 bases outside the gene matches. Germline V gene sequence: CDR1 SGHRS, CDR2 YFSETQ. CDR3 in amino acids: CASSLAIGQGVAGELFF. CDR3 DNA: TGCGCCAGCAGCTTGGCCATCGGACAGGGAGTCGCCGGGGAGCTGTTTTTT.

This clone was seen more than once but under ten times. V usage is TRBV6-5 and J usage is TRBJ2-7, with 10 bases lining up with TRBD2. The CDR3 is made up of 14 amino acids. The germline V gene has CDR1 MNHEY and CDR2 SVGAGI. Losses at the gene ends were 4 bases for V and 5 bases for J; bases not matched to a gene: 5. The DNA for the CDR3 is TGTGCCAGCAGTTTAACTAGCGGGGCCAACGAGCAGTACTTC. Amino acids: CASSLTSGANEQYF.

This clone was seen more than once but under ten times. The chain uses TRBV19 and TRBJ2-3; TRBD2 might be the D (6 bases). The CDR3 spans 14 residues. CDR1 is LNHDA, CDR2 SQIVND, per germline (reference sequence). Trimming took off 3 bases at V and 9 bases at J, with 16 bases between the two ends. CDR3 loop: CASSIGGTGPTQYF. CDR3 coding DNA: TGTGCCAGTAGTATTGGGGGGACGGGACCCACGCAGTATTTT.

This chain links TRBV5-1 with TRBJ1-4; D might be TRBD1 (5 bases). The germline CDR1 and CDR2 sequences are SGHRS and YFSETQ. V lost 4 bases and J lost 13, with 20 bases in between. This CDR3 spans 14 amino acids. The CDR3 protein is CASSPTLDMKRLFF. As DNA, the CDR3 is TGCGCCAGCAGCCCTACGTTGGACATGAAGAGACTGTTTTTT.

The chain carries TRBV7-9 and TRBJ1-4; D might be TRBD1 (5 bases). This CDR3 is 14 amino acids long. Trimming left V 5 bases short and J 1 base short, with 8 bases between. Per germline, CDR1 SEHNR and CDR2 FQNEAQ (reference sequence). CDR3: CASSAGLTNEKLFF. The CDR3 nucleotides are TGTGCCAGCAGCGCAGGGTTAACTAATGAAAAACTGTTTTTT.

The J gene is TRBJ2-3, the V gene TRBV11-2; 9 nucleotides match TRBD2. CDR3 length: 15 amino acids. J was trimmed by 4 bases and V by 1 base; bases with no gene match: 3. Germline V gene data show CDR1 as SGHAT and CDR2 as FQNNGV. CDR3 residues: CASSLGLAVPDTQYF. The CDR3 bases are TGTGCCAGCAGCTTAGGACTAGCGGTCCCAGATACGCAGTATTTT.